The entry below describes one T cell receptor (beta chain). The antigen is undetermined. The source of the sample is a study of response to subunit inactivated influenza vaccine. TCRdb re-called the RT-PCR reads with MiXCR, one entry per CDR3 protein. The repertoire has more than 500,000 distinct CDR3 sequences, 11% of them found once; the top ten carry 11%. Study observations and caveats: That few new T cells are recruited by each seasonal influenza vaccination was the authors' suggestion.

CDR1 MNHEY and CDR2 SVGEGT come from the germline V gene. This CDR3 contains 17 residues. J gave up 1 base and V 2 bases, and 7 bases lay outside the gene matches. These same records also appear under a second study, on T cells expressing NK-cell markers. That paper notes: cDNA encoding TCR beta was synthesized via 5'RACE template switching incorporating UMIs.

This chain joins TRBV6-2 or TRBV6-3 and TRBJ2-2; 7 bases map to TRBD2. The TCR comes from a man aged 50 to 59 who received an inactivated influenza vaccine. The starting material was PBMCs from blood, obtained on the day of vaccination. The CDR3 loop is CASSYQPQRGNTGELFF. For the CDR3, the DNA is TGTGCCAGCAGTTACCAACCCCAGCGGGGGAACACCGGGGAGCTGTTTTTT.